These 15 T cell receptor beta chains came from one sample sequenced in a study of cytomegalovirus exposure and HLA in healthy donors. 13 Jbeta primers and 60 Vbeta primers were used for the PCR. Using immunoSEQ multiplex PCR, the repertoire was profiled, and TCRdb retains in-frame clones only, with some absent. The repertoire has roughly 200,000 clones, 80% of them found once; the top ten carry around 5.7%. Specimen: PBMCs. These TCRs come from a man aged 35 to 55 in good health and CMV-seronegative.

This clone came up once. This chain links TRBV6-5 with TRBJ1-2, with 10 bases lining up with TRBD1. Unmatched junction bases numbered 1, after V lost 0 bases and J lost 6 bases. The CDR3 runs 14 residues. Germline V gene lookup returns CDR1 MNHEY and CDR2 SVGAGI. The CDR3 protein is CASSYSDRGHGYTF. In DNA form, the CDR3 reads TGTGCCAGCAGTTACTCCGACAGGGGGCATGGCTACACCTTC.

The chain couples TRBV27 to TRBJ2-1, with 7 positions matching TRBD2. With V trimmed by 1 base and J by 6 bases, 9 bases remained unmatched. Germline V gene sequence: CDR1 MNHEY, CDR2 SMNVEV (reference sequence). The CDR3 extends over 16 amino acids. This CDR3 reads CASSLFPGGGSNEQFF. The DNA for the CDR3 is TGTGCCAGCAGTTTATTCCCCGGAGGCGGGAGCAATGAGCAGTTCTTC.

The gene calls are TRBV6-1 and TRBJ2-2; D remains unclear. Germline values: CDR1 MNHNS, CDR2 SASEGT. The CDR3 loop spans 16 amino acids. V was shortened by 2 bases and J by 1 base, with 11 bases between the two germline ends. CDR3: CASSEFNSLNTGELFF. Written as DNA, the CDR3 is TGTGCCAGCAGTGAATTTAACAGCCTGAACACCGGGGAGCTGTTTTTT.

The V gene is TRBV18, the J gene TRBJ1-2, with TRBD1 matching 7 bases. The V gene's germline CDR1 is KGHSH and CDR2 LQKENI. Trimming cost V 8 bases and J 6 bases; bases outside gene matches: 12. The CDR3 has 14 amino acids. The CDR3 nucleotides read TGTGCCAGCACGCAGGCCCAGGGGGTTCATGGCTACACCTTC. Amino acids: CASTQAQGVHGYTF.

The chain uses TRBV19 and TRBJ2-3, with 9 bases fitting TRBD2. J was trimmed by 2 bases and V by 5 bases; bases with no gene match: 11. This CDR3 region has 17 residues. Germline V lookup: CDR1 LNHDA, CDR2 SQIVND (reference sequence). Here the CDR3 DNA reads TGTGCCAGTAGTTTAGGGCTGGCGGGAGGGACCACAGATACGCAGTATTTT. This codes for CASSLGLAGGTTDTQYF.

This rearrangement joins TRBV2 to TRBJ1-5; 7 positions match TRBD1. There are 16 residues in the CDR3. V trimming: 4 bases; J trimming: 4 bases; junction bases outside the gene matches: 10. Germline loops: CDR1 SNHLY, CDR2 FYNNEI. As DNA, the CDR3 is TGTGCCAGCAGTGGAGAGGGACAGTATCTAAATCAGCCCCAGCATTTT. It is translated as CASSGEGQYLNQPQHF.

The chain uses TRBV19 and TRBJ2-7; D gene ambiguous. V lost 1 base and J 1 base, leaving 8 bases between the germline ends. The CDR3 spans 14 residues. The germline CDR1 and CDR2 sequences are LNHDA and SQIVND (reference sequence). DNA of the CDR3: TGTGCCAGTAGTATAGCCGCGAGATCCTACGAGCAGTACTTC. Translating it yields CASSIAARSYEQYF.

CDR3 sequence reads: CASSYSTGATYGYTF. CDR3 coding DNA: TGTGCCAGCAGTTACTCGACAGGGGCGACCTATGGCTACACCTTC. The rearrangement links TRBV6-5 to TRBJ1-2, with 8 bases fitting TRBD1. Germline V gene lookup returns CDR1 MNHEY and CDR2 SVGAGI. This CDR3 comprises 15 residues. Unmatched junction bases numbered 4, after V lost 0 bases and J lost 4 bases.

The rearrangement links TRBV5-1 to TRBJ2-5, with 7 bases fitting TRBD2. V was clipped by 4 bases and J by 5 bases; unmatched bases: 8. The CDR3 is made up of 14 amino acids. The germline V gene has CDR1 SGHRS and CDR2 YFSETQ. The CDR3 protein is CASSTGLERETQYF. The CDR3 DNA is TGCGCCAGCAGCACCGGACTAGAGAGGGAGACCCAGTACTTC.

The V gene is TRBV10-3, the J gene TRBJ2-4; 9 nucleotides align to TRBD2. The CDR3 is made up of 18 amino acids. V shed 2 bases and J 0 bases; nucleotides not matched to a gene: 8. CDR1 is ENHRY and CDR2 is SYGVKD in the germline V gene. This CDR3 reads CAISERAGGLLAKNIQYF. In nucleotides, the CDR3 is TGTGCCATCAGTGAGCGCGCGGGGGGGTTACTAGCCAAAAACATTCAGTACTTC.

The V and J genes are TRBV19 and TRBJ2-7; 9 nucleotides line up with TRBD1. There are 14 residues in the CDR3. V trimming: 6 bases; J trimming: 7 bases; junction bases outside the gene matches: 10. CDR1 LNHDA and CDR2 SQIVND come from the germline V gene (reference sequence). CDR3 DNA sequence: TGTGCCAGTAGAAGGACAGGGGCATCGTCAGAGCAGTACTTC. Residues: CASRRTGASSEQYF. The entire variable domain, with the rest obtained from reference TRBV19 and TRBJ2-7, is as follows: DGGITQSPKYLFRKEGQNVTLSCEQNLNHDAMYWYRQDPGQGLRLIYYSQIVNDFQKGDIAEGYSVSREKKESFPLTVTSAQKNPTAFYLCASRRTGASSEQYFGPGTRLTVT.

The rearrangement links TRBV6-1 to TRBJ2-7; TRBD2 aligns across 7 bases. Germline V lookup: CDR1 MNHNS, CDR2 SASEGT. The CDR3 is 15 residues long. V dropped 6 bases and J dropped 2; count of bases not matched to a gene: 10. The CDR3 sequence is CASSASRGGAYEQYF. The CDR3, as DNA: TGTGCCAGCAGCGCCAGCCGTGGGGGGGCCTACGAGCAGTACTTC.

The chain has TRBV5-1 and TRBJ2-3; TRBD2 matches at 8 bases. In germline, CDR1 is SGHRS, CDR2 YFSETQ. CDR3 size: 15 residues. J was trimmed by 3 bases and V by 4 bases; bases with no gene match: 7. CDR3 coding DNA: TGCGCCAGCAGCCCGGGACTAGAGGTAACAGATACGCAGTATTTT. It is translated as CASSPGLEVTDTQYF.

The rearrangement uses TRBV11-3 and TRBJ2-5; the D is unclear. There are 12 residues in the CDR3. The ends were cut back, 3 bases at V and 7 bases at J, with 9 bases in the middle. The germline CDR1 and CDR2 sequences are SGHNT and YENEEA. The CDR3 reads CASSLTLGTQYF. CDR3 nucleotides: TGTGCCAGCAGCTTGACTCTGGGGACCCAGTACTTC.

This chain joins TRBV27 and TRBJ1-4, with no clear D. V was cut by 1 base and J by 5 bases, with 17 bases left in between. The CDR3 has 17 residues. Germline loops: CDR1 MNHEY, CDR2 SMNVEV (reference sequence). In DNA form, the CDR3 reads TGTGCCAGCAGTTTATTAAGGGCGGACGGGGAGAATGAAAAACTGTTTTTT. Its protein is CASSLLRADGENEKLFF. The full variable domain, in which reference TRBV27 and TRBJ1-4 provide the parts outside the CDR3, is EAQVTQNPRYLITVTGKKLTVTCSQNMNHEYMSWYRQDPGLGLRQIYYSMNVEVTDKGDVPEGYKVSRKEKRNFPLILESPSPNQTSLYFCASSLLRADGENEKLFFGSGTQLSVL.